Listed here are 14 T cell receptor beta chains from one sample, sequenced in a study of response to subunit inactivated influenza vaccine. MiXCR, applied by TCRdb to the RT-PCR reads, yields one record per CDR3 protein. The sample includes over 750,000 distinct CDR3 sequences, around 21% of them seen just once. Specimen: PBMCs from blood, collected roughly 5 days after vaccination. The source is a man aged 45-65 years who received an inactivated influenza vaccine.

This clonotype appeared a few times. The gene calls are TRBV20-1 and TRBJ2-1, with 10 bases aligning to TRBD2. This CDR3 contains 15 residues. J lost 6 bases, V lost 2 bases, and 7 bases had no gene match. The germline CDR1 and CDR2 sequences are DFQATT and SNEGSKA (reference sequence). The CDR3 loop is CSARNPSGSPNEQFF. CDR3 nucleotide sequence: TGCAGTGCTAGAAACCCTAGCGGGAGCCCCAATGAGCAGTTCTTC.

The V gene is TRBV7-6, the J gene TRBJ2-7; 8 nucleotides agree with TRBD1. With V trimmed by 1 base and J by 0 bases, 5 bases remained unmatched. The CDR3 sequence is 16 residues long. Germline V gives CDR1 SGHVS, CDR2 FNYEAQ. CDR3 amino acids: CASSLDSGTGSYEQYF. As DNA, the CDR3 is TGTGCCAGCAGCTTAGACTCGGGGACAGGCTCCTACGAGCAGTACTTC.

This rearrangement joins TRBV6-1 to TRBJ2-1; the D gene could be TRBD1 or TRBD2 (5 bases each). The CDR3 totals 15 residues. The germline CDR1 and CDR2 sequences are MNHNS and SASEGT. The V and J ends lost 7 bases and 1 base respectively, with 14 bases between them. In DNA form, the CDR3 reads TGTGCCAGCACCAGGGACGGAGCTTCCTACAATGAGCAGTTCTTC. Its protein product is CASTRDGASYNEQFF.

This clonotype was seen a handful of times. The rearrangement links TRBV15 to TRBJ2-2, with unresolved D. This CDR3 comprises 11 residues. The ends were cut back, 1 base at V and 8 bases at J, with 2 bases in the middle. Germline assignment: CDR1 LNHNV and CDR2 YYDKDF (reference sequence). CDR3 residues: CATSRAGELFF. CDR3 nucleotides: TGTGCCACCAGCAGAGCTGGGGAGCTGTTTTTT.

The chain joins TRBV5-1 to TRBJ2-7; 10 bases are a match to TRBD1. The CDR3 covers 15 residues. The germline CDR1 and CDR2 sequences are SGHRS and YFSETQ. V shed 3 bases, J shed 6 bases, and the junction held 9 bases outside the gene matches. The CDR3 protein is CASSWGDRDRGEQYF. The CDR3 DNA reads TGCGCCAGCAGCTGGGGCGACAGGGACAGGGGCGAGCAGTACTTC.

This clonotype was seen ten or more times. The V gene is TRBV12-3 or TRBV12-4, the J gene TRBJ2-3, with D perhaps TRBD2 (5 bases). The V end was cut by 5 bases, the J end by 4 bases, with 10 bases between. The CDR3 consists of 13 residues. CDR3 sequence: CASSTSTADTQYF. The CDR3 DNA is TGTGCCAGCAGTACTAGTACCGCAGATACGCAGTATTTT.

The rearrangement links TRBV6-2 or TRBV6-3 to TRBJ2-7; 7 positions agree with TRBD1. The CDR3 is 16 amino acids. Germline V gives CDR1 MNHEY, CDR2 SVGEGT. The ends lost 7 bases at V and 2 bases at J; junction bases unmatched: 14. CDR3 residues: CASTPASGDRPYEQYF. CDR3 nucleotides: TGTGCCAGCACCCCAGCGTCCGGGGACAGACCCTACGAGCAGTACTTC.

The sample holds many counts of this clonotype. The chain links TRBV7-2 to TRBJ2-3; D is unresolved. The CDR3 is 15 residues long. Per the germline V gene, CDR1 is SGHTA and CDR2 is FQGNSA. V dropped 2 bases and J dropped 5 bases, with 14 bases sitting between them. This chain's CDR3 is CASSLIAPPGDTQYF. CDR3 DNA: TGTGCCAGCAGCTTAATAGCACCTCCCGGAGATACGCAGTATTTT.

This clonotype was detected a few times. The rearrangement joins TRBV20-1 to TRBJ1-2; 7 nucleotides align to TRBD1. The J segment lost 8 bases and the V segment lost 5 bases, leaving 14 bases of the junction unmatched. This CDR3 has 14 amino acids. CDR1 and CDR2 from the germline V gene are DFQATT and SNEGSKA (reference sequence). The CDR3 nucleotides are TGCAGTGCTGGGGACAGAGGGTGGGGAGGCGGCTACACCTTC. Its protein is CSAGDRGWGGGYTF.

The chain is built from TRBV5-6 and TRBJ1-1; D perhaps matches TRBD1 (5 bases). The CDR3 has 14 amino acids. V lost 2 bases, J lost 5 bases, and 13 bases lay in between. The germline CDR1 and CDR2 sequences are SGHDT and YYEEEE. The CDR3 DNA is TGTGCCAGCAGCTTTGTGGGGGAAGGGACTGAAGCTTTCTTT. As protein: CASSFVGEGTEAFF.

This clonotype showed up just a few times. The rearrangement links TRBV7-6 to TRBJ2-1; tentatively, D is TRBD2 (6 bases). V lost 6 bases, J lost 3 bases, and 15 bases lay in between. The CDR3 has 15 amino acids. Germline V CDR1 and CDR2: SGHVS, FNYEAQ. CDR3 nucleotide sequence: TGTGCCAGCAGTAGGGCGGGACCCGGCTACAATGAGCAGTTCTTC. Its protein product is CASSRAGPGYNEQFF.

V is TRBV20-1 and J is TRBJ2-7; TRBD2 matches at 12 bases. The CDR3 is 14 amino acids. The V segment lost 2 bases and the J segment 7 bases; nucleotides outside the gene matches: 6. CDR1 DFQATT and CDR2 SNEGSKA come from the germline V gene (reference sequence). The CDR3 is CSARPPTSGGEQYF. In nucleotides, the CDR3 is TGCAGTGCTAGACCCCCGACTAGCGGGGGTGAGCAGTACTTC.

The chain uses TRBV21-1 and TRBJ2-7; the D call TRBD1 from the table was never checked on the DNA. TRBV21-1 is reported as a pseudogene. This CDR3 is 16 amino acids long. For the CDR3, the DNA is TGTGCCAGCAGCACTCAACAGGGTTCCCCCACCTACGAGCAGTACTTC. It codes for CASSTQQGSPTYEQYF.

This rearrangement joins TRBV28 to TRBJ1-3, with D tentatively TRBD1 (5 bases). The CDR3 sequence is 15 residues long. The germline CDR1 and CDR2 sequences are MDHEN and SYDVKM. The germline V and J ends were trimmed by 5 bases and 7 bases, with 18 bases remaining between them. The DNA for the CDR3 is TGTGCCAGCAGTCGACCGGGACTGACGGACAACACCATATATTTT. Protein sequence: CASSRPGLTDNTIYF.